The entry that follows covers one TCR beta chain sequence. Its antigen is currently unknown. This sample was included in a study of cytomegalovirus exposure and HLA in healthy donors. PCR amplification relied on 60 Vbeta primers (plus 13 Jbeta primers). Sequenced by immunoSEQ multiplex PCR; TCRdb stores in-frame clones only, minus some. This repertoire shows about 150,000 clones, over 70% found once; its top ten account for around 1.9%. General study findings and limits: The authors enumerated 150 to 200 TCR beta chains as linked to cytomegalovirus. About 87% or about 30% of the time was how often most TCR beta V segments were productive, according to an earlier analysis. Later analysis associated a missense DCLRE1C variant with TCR beta V- and J-gene trimming.

The TCR sequence derives from a man aged 25 to 40 in good health and CMV-seronegative. The material sequenced was PBMCs.

The CDR3: CASSRDRARETQYF. Written as DNA, the CDR3 is TGTGCCAGCAGCAGAGACAGGGCGAGGGAGACCCAGTACTTC. The chain joins TRBV7-2 to TRBJ2-5, with 7 bases aligning to TRBD1. The CDR3 is made up of 14 amino acids. J was trimmed by 5 bases and V by 5 bases; bases with no gene match: 8. Germline CDR1 and CDR2: SGHTA and FQGNSA.